A single sample gave rise to the 14 T cell receptor beta chains below, sequenced in a study of OX40 agonist ivuxolimab in advanced cancers. Profiling relied on immunoSEQ multiplex PCR, and the TCRdb table lists in-frame clones only, not all of them. The data hold just over 95,000 clones, with around 87% observed a single time. Sequences were derived from CD4+ or CD8+ T cells sorted from blood, sampled in a trial of the OX40 agonist ivuxolimab. These receptors all come from an adult with an advanced solid tumor such as melanoma, head and neck, liver or kidney cancer.

This chain connects TRBV6-6 to TRBJ1-5; D is possibly TRBD1 (6 bases). Germline V CDR1 and CDR2: MNHNY, SVGAGI (reference sequence). The CDR3 has 14 residues. V lost 5 bases and J 5 bases, leaving 13 bases between the germline ends. The CDR3 nucleotides are TGTGCCAGCAGTGTCAATCAGGGGTATCAGCCCCAGCATTTT. As protein: CASSVNQGYQPQHF.

This clone was detected a few times. The chain joins TRBV2 to TRBJ1-3; no clear D. The CDR3 runs to 12 residues. Trimming shortened V by 6 bases and J by 8 bases, and 11 bases separated the two germline ends. Germline CDR1 reads SNHLY; CDR2 reads FYNNEI. The CDR3 DNA sequence: TGTGCCAGCAGAGGTTGGGGAGACACCATATATTTT. Protein sequence: CASRGWGDTIYF.

The CDR3 nucleotides read TGTGCCAGCAATGCGGCGAGGCCCCCGAACGAGCAGTACTTC. Protein product: CASNAARPPNEQYF. The chain joins TRBV2 to TRBJ2-7; no reliable D call. The CDR3 spans 14 residues. CDR1 and CDR2 from the germline V gene are SNHLY and FYNNEI. V was shortened by 7 bases and J by 5 bases, with 18 bases between the two germline ends.

The genes are TRBV6-1 and TRBJ2-7; tentatively, D is TRBD1 (5 bases). The CDR3 covers 13 residues. V lost 3 bases to trimming and J lost 2 bases, with 8 bases between them. CDR1 is MNHNS and CDR2 is SASEGT in the germline V gene. CDR3 DNA sequence: TGTGCCAGCAGTGAGACAGTCACCTACGAGCAGTACTTC. Its translation is CASSETVTYEQYF.

The rearrangement joins TRBV27 to TRBJ1-2; the D gene is possibly TRBD1 (5 bases). The CDR3 length is 15 residues. Germline CDR1 and CDR2: MNHEY and SMNVEV (reference sequence). V lost 8 bases and J lost 3, with 19 bases in between. The CDR3 region is CASCYIGRGDYGYTF. CDR3 nucleotides: TGTGCCAGCTGCTATATCGGGCGGGGGGACTATGGCTACACCTTC.

This chain uses TRBV28 with TRBJ2-4, with TRBD2 as a possible D gene (6 bases). Germline CDR1 reads MDHEN; CDR2 reads SYDVKM. Between the trimmed V and J ends, which lost 6 bases and 8 bases, there was a span of 20 bases. The CDR3 is 15 residues long. CDR3 amino acids: CASSPGGALVHIQYF. The CDR3 region has the DNA TGTGCCAGCAGCCCCGGAGGGGCCCTCGTGCACATTCAGTACTTC.

The chain recombines TRBV11-2 with TRBJ2-1; TRBD2 matches 8 bases. V gave up 5 bases and J gave up 15 bases; unmatched junction bases: 12. CDR1 is SGHAT and CDR2 is FQNNGV in the germline V gene. This CDR3 spans 13 amino acids. For the CDR3, the DNA is TGTGCCAGCAGCCCCGTTGGTAGCGGGGTTGGGTTCTTC. Its translation is CASSPVGSGVGFF.

The chain is built from TRBV9 and TRBJ2-1; the match to TRBD2 covers 9 bases. The J segment lost 6 bases and the V segment lost 0 bases, leaving 7 bases of the junction unmatched. CDR1 SGDLS and CDR2 YYNGEE come from the germline V gene. The CDR3 consists of 16 residues. The CDR3 here is CASSVVGTSKPNEQFF. The CDR3 coding sequence is TGTGCCAGCAGCGTAGTGGGGACTAGCAAGCCCAATGAGCAGTTCTTC.

V and J are TRBV6-5 and TRBJ1-6; no firm D call. V gave up 2 bases and J gave up 10 bases, with 12 bases separating them. CDR1 and CDR2 (germline): MNHEY, SVGAGI. This CDR3 region has 14 residues. CDR3 residues: CASSYVGSGSPLHF. The CDR3 bases are TGTGCCAGCAGTTACGTGGGGAGCGGGTCACCCCTCCACTTT.

The CDR3 reads CASSKQFMVLEQYF. CDR3 nucleotides: TGTGCCAGCAGCAAGCAGTTTATGGTCCTCGAGCAGTACTTC. This rearrangement joins TRBV21-1 to TRBJ2-7; the DNA was not compared with TRBD1, the D call given in the table. TRBV21-1 is listed as a pseudogene. CDR3 length equals 14 residues.

This clone has just one count. The rearrangement uses TRBV19 and TRBJ2-1; 8 bases map to TRBD2. The length of the CDR3 is 17 residues. CDR1 is LNHDA and CDR2 is SQIVND in the germline V gene (reference sequence). The trim removed 4 bases at V and 0 bases at J, leaving 8 bases unmatched. The CDR3 loop is CASSTQTGTSSYNEQFF. In DNA form, the CDR3 reads TGTGCCAGTAGTACCCAAACAGGGACTAGCTCCTACAATGAGCAGTTCTTC. Full variable domain (missing parts from reference TRBV19 and TRBJ2-1): DGGITQSPKYLFRKEGQNVTLSCEQNLNHDAMYWYRQDPGQGLRLIYYSQIVNDFQKGDIAEGYSVSREKKESFPLTVTSAQKNPTAFYLCASSTQTGTSSYNEQFFGPGTRLTVL.

The CDR3 loop reads CASTEGLLMGEETQYF. The CDR3 DNA is TGTGCCAGCACCGAAGGTCTCCTGATGGGGGAAGAGACCCAGTACTTC. V gene TRBV2 combines with J gene TRBJ2-5, with D perhaps TRBD1 or TRBD2 (5 bases each). Trimming cost V 7 bases and J 3 bases, with 21 bases left between them. In germline, CDR1 is SNHLY, CDR2 FYNNEI. This CDR3 has 16 amino acids.

The gene calls are TRBV11-2 and TRBJ2-2; D is undetermined. The CDR3 contains 13 residues. CDR1 SGHAT and CDR2 FQNNGV come from the germline V gene. The V and J ends lost 5 bases and 1 base respectively, with 5 bases between them. DNA of the CDR3: TGTGCCAGCAGCCCGGGGAACACCGGGGAGCTGTTTTTT. The encoded protein is CASSPGNTGELFF.

V is TRBV6-5 and J is TRBJ2-5; D is possibly TRBD1 or TRBD2 (5 bases each). Germline V gene sequence: CDR1 MNHEY, CDR2 SVGAGI. V was trimmed by 4 bases and J by 3 bases, leaving 12 bases between them. This CDR3 comprises 14 residues. The DNA of the CDR3 is TGTGCCAGCAGTTTGGGACGTAACAAAGAGACCCAGTACTTC. Amino acids: CASSLGRNKETQYF.